The TCR beta chain under discussion was sequenced for a study of blood T cells in healthy people across ages. Primers used in a second PCR of roughly 6 to 12 cycles were a sample-barcoded 5' primer and a J-beta primer mix. TCRdb re-called the 5' RACE reads with MiXCR, one entry per CDR3 protein. The table lists around 670,000 distinct CDR3 sequences, about 28% of them singletons. This clonotype was counted ten times or more. Its antigen is not known. Study-wide results and limits: Across samples, TCR beta diversity tracked strongly with naive T cell percentage. Possibly, changes in expanded clonotypes were confounded because donor CMV status was unknown. Diversity estimates drawn from one million T cells were deemed underestimates. Higher diversity and more naive CD4+ cells were features of long-lived donors, compared to aged donors.

There are 19 residues in the CDR3. V lost 0 bases to trimming and J lost 3 bases, with 23 bases between them. Germline V gene lookup returns CDR1 MNHEY and CDR2 SVGAGI. The chain joins TRBV6-5 to TRBJ1-1; D is unresolved. Input material: blood. The TCR originated in a woman aged 80 or over in good health. DNA of the CDR3: TGTGCCAGCAGTTACTCGATCTGGAGGCCAGGAGGCCTGGACACTGAAGCTTTCTTT. It translates to CASSYSIWRPGGLDTEAFF.